This entry features one TCR beta chain sequence. The CDR3 totals 19 residues. Trimming shortened V by 4 bases and J by 6 bases, and 28 bases separated the two germline ends. Original data processing: Reference gene primer amplification in the assay estimated nucleated cell counts. Assay used: immunoSEQ multiplex PCR; TCRdb lists only in-frame clones, some missing. V and J calls and clone size are given by that table; D and trimming were obtained from the DNA. The sample holds some 300,000 clones; about 87% are singletons and the top ten take 6.3%. This record belongs to a study of blood T cell repertoires in COVID-19. Study background: Donors in the United States, Italy and Spain gave samples during acute or convalescent COVID-19.

Followed over time, Seattle patients had been enrolled while infection was active. Sequencing was done on a sample of peripheral blood. This clonotype was sampled from a woman in her 50s with COVID-19, enrolled during active disease. The genes are TRBV5-7 and TRBJ2-2; TRBD1 is a possible D gene (5 bases). TRBV5-7 is marked as an open reading frame, function uncertain. CDR3 in DNA: TGTGCCAGCAGCCCCGGTTTGCAGGGAAAAGGGATAAGGTCCGGGGAGCTGTTTTTT. It specifies CASSPGLQGKGIRSGELFF.